This TCR beta chain was retrieved from a study of cytomegalovirus exposure and HLA in healthy donors. Study-wide background: The same platform as the approximately 670 first-cohort repertoires was used for the 90 to 150 validation repertoires, a later analysis reported.

V lost 4 bases, J lost 3 bases, and 13 bases lay in between. CDR3 size: 14 residues. Germline V lookup: CDR1 SGHDN, CDR2 FVKESK. General study findings and limits: In vitro data verified a few CMV-associated chains as specific for CMV antigens. Subsequent analysis found a tendency for first-cohort TCR clusters to co-occur within the 100 to 150 validation repertoires. Over 150 TCR beta chains were listed as cytomegalovirus-associated.

The assay was immunoSEQ multiplex PCR, and TCRdb's table has in-frame clones only and misses some. This sample has 220,000 or so clones, with roughly 80% found just once. To note about this clone: Its antigen is unknown.

The sample was PBMCs. This TCR derives from a woman under 30 in good health and CMV-seronegative. The chain couples TRBV14 to TRBJ2-7; D possibly corresponds to TRBD1 (5 bases). For the CDR3, the DNA is TGTGCCAGCAGCCCTTTTAGGGGTAGCTACGAGCAGTACTTC. The encoded protein is CASSPFRGSYEQYF. The full variable domain, in which reference TRBV14 and TRBJ2-7 provide the parts outside the CDR3, is EAGVTQFPSHSVIEKGQTVTLRCDPISGHDNLYWYRRVMGKEIKFLLHFVKESKQDESGMPNNRFLAERTGGTYSTLKVQPAELEDSGVYFCASSPFRGSYEQYFGPGTRLTVT.